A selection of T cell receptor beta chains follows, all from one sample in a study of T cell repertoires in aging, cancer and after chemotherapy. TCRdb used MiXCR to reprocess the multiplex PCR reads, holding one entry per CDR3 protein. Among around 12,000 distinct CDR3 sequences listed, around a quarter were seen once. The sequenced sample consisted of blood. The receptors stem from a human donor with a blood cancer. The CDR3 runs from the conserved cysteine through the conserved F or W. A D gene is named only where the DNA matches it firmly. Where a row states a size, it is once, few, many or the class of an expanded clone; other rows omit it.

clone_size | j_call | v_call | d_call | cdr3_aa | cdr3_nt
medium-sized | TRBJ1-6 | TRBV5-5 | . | CASNRGGGFNSPLHF | TGTGCCAGCAACCGGGGGGGCGGTTTTAATTCACCCCTCCACTTT
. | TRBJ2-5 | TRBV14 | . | CASSQMGLAQETQYF | TGTGCCAGCAGCCAAATGGGATTAGCCCAAGAGACCCAGTACTTC
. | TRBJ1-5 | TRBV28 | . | CASSSGANQPQHF | TGTGCCAGCAGTTCAGGGGCCAATCAGCCCCAGCATTTT
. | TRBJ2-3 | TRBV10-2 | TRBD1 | CASSAGTGIADTQYF | TGCGCCAGCAGTGCTGGGACAGGCATCGCAGATACGCAGTATTTT
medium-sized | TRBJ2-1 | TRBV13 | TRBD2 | CASRLAGGRNEQFF | TGTGCCAGCAGGCTAGCGGGGGGGCGCAATGAGCAGTTCTTC
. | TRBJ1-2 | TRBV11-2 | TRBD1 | CASSQGQGGGYGYTF | TGTGCCAGCAGCCAGGGACAGGGGGGAGGCTATGGCTACACCTTC
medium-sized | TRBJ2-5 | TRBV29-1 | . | CSVEGSNYQETQYF | TGCAGCGTTGAGGGCTCCAACTACCAAGAGACCCAGTACTTC
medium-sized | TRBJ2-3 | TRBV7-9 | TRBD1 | CASSLGVGQEPITDTQYF | TGTGCCAGCAGCTTAGGTGTTGGACAGGAGCCTATCACAGATACGCAGTATTTT
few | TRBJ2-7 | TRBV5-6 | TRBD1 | CASSLTGQGIYEQYF | TGTGCCAGCAGCTTGACGGGACAGGGAATCTACGAGCAGTACTTC
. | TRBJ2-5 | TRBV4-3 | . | CASSPSASGETQYF | TGCGCCAGCAGCCCTTCGGCCTCTGGGGAGACCCAGTACTTC
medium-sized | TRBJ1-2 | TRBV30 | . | CAWSADGSNYGYTF | TGTGCCTGGAGCGCCGACGGTTCTAACTATGGCTACACCTTC
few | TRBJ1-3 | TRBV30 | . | CAWRSKGSGNTIYF | TGTGCCTGGAGGTCGAAGGGATCGGGAAACACCATATATTTT
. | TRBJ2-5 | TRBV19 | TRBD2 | CASSMTGASGRAGRETQYF | TGTGCCAGTAGTATGACGGGAGCTAGCGGGAGGGCCGGGCGAGAGACCCAGTACTTC
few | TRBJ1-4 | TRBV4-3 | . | CASTGGAANEKLFF | TGTGCCAGCACGGGTGGGGCGGCTAATGAAAAACTGTTTTTT
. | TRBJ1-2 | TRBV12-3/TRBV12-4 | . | CASSLRGRYNYGYTF | TGTGCCAGCAGTTTGCGGGGCAGGTATAACTATGGCTACACCTTC
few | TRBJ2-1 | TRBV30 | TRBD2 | CAWSAQGGGGVDEQFF | TGTGCCTGGAGCGCCCAAGGGGGCGGGGGGGTTGATGAGCAGTTCTTC
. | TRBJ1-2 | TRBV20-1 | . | CSAYRAVGYGYTF | TGCAGTGCCTACAGGGCCGTTGGGTATGGCTACACCTTC
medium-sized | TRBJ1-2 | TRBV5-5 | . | CASSLATSGPNYGYTF | TGTGCCAGCAGCTTGGCGACGAGCGGGCCTAACTATGGCTACACCTTC
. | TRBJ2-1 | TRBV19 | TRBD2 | CASKQRDQLLYNEQFF | TGTGCCAGTAAACAGCGGGACCAATTACTTTACAATGAGCAGTTCTTC
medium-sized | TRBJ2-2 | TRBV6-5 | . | CATERTSTGRELFF | TGTGCCACCGAGAGAACCTCCACGGGGAGGGAGCTGTTTTTT
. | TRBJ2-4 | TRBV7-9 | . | CASSLVGRLTEPGAKNIQYF | TGTGCCAGCAGCTTAGTAGGGCGGCTGACCGAACCAGGGGCCAAAAACATTCAGTACTTC
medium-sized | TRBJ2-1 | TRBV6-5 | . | CASSSPGNEQFF | TGTGCCAGCAGTTCCCCCGGGAATGAGCAGTTCTTC
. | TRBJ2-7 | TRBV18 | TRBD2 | CASSPPGGLVYEQYF | TGTGCCAGCTCACCTCCGGGGGGTTTAGTATACGAGCAGTACTTC
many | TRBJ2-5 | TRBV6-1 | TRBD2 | CASKGLADPRETQYF | TGTGCCAGCAAGGGACTAGCGGACCCTCGGGAGACCCAGTACTTC
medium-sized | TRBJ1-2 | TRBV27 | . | CASSSNPGNGYTF | TGTGCCAGCAGTTCTAACCCCGGCAATGGCTACACCTTC
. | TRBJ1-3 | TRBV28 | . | CASRKGRGNTIYF | TGTGCCAGCAGGAAGGGTCGGGGAAACACCATATATTTT
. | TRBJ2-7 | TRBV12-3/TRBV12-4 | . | CASSSLLGGASLYEQYF | TGTGCCAGCAGCTCCCTTCTTGGGGGGGCGAGCCTCTACGAGCAGTACTTC
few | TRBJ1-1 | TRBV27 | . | CASSFRTPHTEAFF | TGTGCCAGCAGTTTTCGGACACCCCACACTGAAGCTTTCTTT
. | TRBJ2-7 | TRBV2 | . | CASSERYPYEQYF | TGTGCCAGCAGTGAGCGGTACCCCTACGAGCAGTACTTC
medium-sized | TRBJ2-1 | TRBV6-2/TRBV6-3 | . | CASFGTSYNEQFF | TGTGCCAGCTTCGGGACATCCTACAATGAGCAGTTCTTC
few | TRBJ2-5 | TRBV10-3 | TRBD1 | CAIGRTGGLGETQYF | TGTGCCATCGGTCGGACAGGGGGATTGGGGGAGACCCAGTACTTC
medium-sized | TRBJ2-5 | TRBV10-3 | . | CAISDQGSQETQYF | TGTGCCATCAGTGATCAGGGCAGCCAAGAGACCCAGTACTTC
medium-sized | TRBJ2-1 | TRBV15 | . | CATSREAGTYNEQFF | TGTGCCACCAGCAGAGAGGCCGGGACCTACAATGAGCAGTTCTTC
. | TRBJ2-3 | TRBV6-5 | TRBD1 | CASSSGQGDTDTQYF | TGTGCCAGCAGCTCGGGACAGGGGGACACAGATACGCAGTATTTC
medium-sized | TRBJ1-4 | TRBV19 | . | CASSLSSSSIVFF | TGTGCCAGTAGTCTGTCGTCCAGTTCGATAGTGTTTTTT
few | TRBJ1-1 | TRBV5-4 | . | CASSLGGLGPEAFF | TGTGCCAGCAGCTTGGGCGGGTTAGGGCCTGAAGCTTTCTTT
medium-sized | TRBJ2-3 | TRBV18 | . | CASSPTDTQYF | TGTGCCAGCTCACCCACAGATACGCAGTATTTT
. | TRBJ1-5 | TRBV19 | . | CASSPQAMTHSNQPQHF | TGTGCCAGCAGTCCTCAGGCTATGACCCATTCTAATCAGCCCCAGCATTTT
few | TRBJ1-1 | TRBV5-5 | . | CASSLLGNTEAFF | TGTGCCAGCAGCTTATTGGGAAACACTGAAGCTTTCTTT
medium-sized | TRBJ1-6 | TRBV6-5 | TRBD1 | CARRGQGVNSPLHF | TGTGCCAGACGAGGACAGGGTGTGAATTCACCCCTCCACTTT